What follows describes a single T cell receptor (beta chain). This entry is derived from a study of shared clonotypes between healthy human individuals. Data came from immunoSEQ multiplex PCR; TCRdb stores just in-frame clones and leaves some out. The repertoire holds some 740,000 clones, with around 93% as singletons. CDR1 SGHAT and CDR2 FQDESV come from the germline V gene (reference sequence). The trim removed 5 bases at V and 4 bases at J, leaving 8 bases unmatched. This CDR3 contains 15 residues. CD45RO-negative cells were positively selected for CCR7, leaving out terminally differentiated effector memory CD45RA+ cells.

What was sequenced was naive CD8+ T cells sorted from blood. This TCR was recovered from a young man in good health. The gene calls are TRBV11-1 and TRBJ2-3; 8 bases are a match to TRBD1. The CDR3 coding sequence is TGTGCCAGCAGCGTATGGGACAGGCAGCCAGATACGCAGTATTTT. It specifies CASSVWDRQPDTQYF.